One and the same sample provided the 21 T cell receptor beta chains below, sequenced in a study of brain T cells in children with intractable seizures. Profiled with immunoSEQ multiplex PCR; TCRdb holds only in-frame clones, not every one. The table lists under 400,000 clones, roughly 93% of them singletons. Time point defined: blood from clinic visit 5 months post-surgery; TSC patient then seizure free. The sequencing used peripheral blood, collected 4 to 5 months after surgery. The receptors stem from a boy younger than two with tuberous sclerosis and intractable seizures.

V is TRBV5-1 and J is TRBJ2-4, with 8 positions matching TRBD1. With 0 bases clipped from V and 6 bases from J, the junction kept 2 bases outside the gene matches. Germline V lookup: CDR1 SGHRS, CDR2 YFSETQ. The CDR3 is 14 amino acids. CDR3 region: CASSLAQGANIQYF. The DNA for the CDR3 is TGCGCCAGCAGCTTGGCTCAGGGGGCAAACATTCAGTACTTC.

V gene TRBV19 combines with J gene TRBJ1-5; D might be TRBD1 (6 bases). CDR3 length: 17 residues. From germline, CDR1 is LNHDA and CDR2 SQIVND (reference sequence). V lost 3 bases, J lost 4 bases, and 19 bases lay in between. The CDR3 reads CASSIGEQGGRNQPQHF. Written as DNA, the CDR3 is TGTGCCAGTAGTATCGGGGAACAGGGAGGGAGGAATCAGCCCCAGCATTTT.

This clone was seen a few times. J is TRBJ2-7 and V is TRBV7-2; no clear D. There are 14 residues in the CDR3. From germline, CDR1 is SGHTA and CDR2 FQGNSA. The V end lost 5 bases, the J end lost 5 bases, and 16 bases lay between the germline ends. The CDR3: CASSPRSGSNEQYF. In nucleotides, the CDR3 is TGTGCCAGCAGCCCCCGATCGGGCAGCAACGAGCAGTACTTC.

The rearrangement joins TRBV6-4 to TRBJ2-3; 14 nucleotides align to TRBD2. The V and J ends lost 5 bases and 2 bases, in that order; junction bases with no gene match: 3. This CDR3 spans 16 amino acids. The germline V gene has CDR1 MRHNA and CDR2 SNTAGT. CDR3 sequence: CASSLTSGGATDTQYF. DNA for the CDR3: TGTGCCAGCAGTTTGACTAGCGGGGGGGCCACAGATACGCAGTATTTT.

The chain couples TRBV9 to TRBJ2-5; 9 bases map to TRBD1. With V trimmed by 3 bases and J by 1 base, 7 bases remained unmatched. The CDR3 has 16 amino acids. Germline V gives CDR1 SGDLS, CDR2 YYNGEE. The chain's CDR3 is CASSAGTGTFQETQYF. The CDR3 bases are TGTGCCAGCAGCGCAGGGACAGGGACCTTCCAAGAGACCCAGTACTTC.

In this sample, this clone turned up a few times. The chain has TRBV29-1 and TRBJ1-1, with D hard to call. V was shortened by 5 bases and J by 4 bases, with 8 bases between the two germline ends. CDR1 is SQVTM and CDR2 is ANQGSEA in the germline V gene. CDR3 length: 11 residues. The CDR3 DNA sequence: TGCAGCGTTCGAGAGGTCACTGAAGCTTTCTTT. Protein sequence: CSVREVTEAFF.

The chain carries TRBV30 and TRBJ2-1; TRBD2 might be the D (5 bases). Trimming cost V 0 bases and J 9 bases, with 9 bases left between them. Germline assignment: CDR1 GTSNPN and CDR2 SVGIG (reference sequence). The CDR3 length is 12 residues. For the CDR3, the DNA is TGTGCCTGGAGTGTCTACGGAGGTGAGCAGTTCTTC. Its protein product is CAWSVYGGEQFF.

The V call is TRBV5-5, the J call TRBJ1-3; unclear D gene. The CDR3 sequence is 13 residues long. Germline CDR1 SGHKS, CDR2 YYEKEE (reference sequence). Between the trimmed V and J ends, which lost 2 bases and 0 bases, there was a span of 3 bases. The CDR3 reads CASSFGSGNTIYF. The CDR3 bases are TGTGCCAGCAGCTTTGGCTCTGGAAACACCATATATTTT.

The chain employs TRBV6-4 and TRBJ2-2, with D hard to call. CDR1 is MRHNA and CDR2 is SNTAGT in the germline V gene. V lost 3 bases to trimming and J lost 1 base, with 9 bases between them. The CDR3 is 15 residues long. The chain's CDR3 is CASSEDPGNTGELFF. The CDR3 region has the DNA TGTGCCAGCAGTGAAGATCCAGGGAACACCGGGGAGCTGTTTTTT.

This clone was picked up one time. DNA for the CDR3: TGCGCCAGCAGCGACTTGAACAGGGGGAACACTGAAGCTTTCTTT. Translation gives CASSDLNRGNTEAFF. The J gene is TRBJ1-1, the V gene TRBV4-1; 7 nucleotides align to TRBD1. Losses at the gene ends were 5 bases for V and 1 base for J; bases not matched to a gene: 7. CDR3 length equals 15 residues. The germline CDR1 and CDR2 sequences are MGHRA and YSYEKL.

The chain employs TRBV20-1 and TRBJ1-2; D is perhaps TRBD1 (5 bases). This CDR3 is built from 11 residues. Germline CDR1 DFQATT, CDR2 SNEGSKA (reference sequence). Between the trimmed V and J ends, which lost 4 bases and 5 bases, there was a span of 8 bases. This CDR3 is CSATTEYGYTF. The CDR3 region has the DNA TGCAGTGCTACGACAGAGTATGGCTACACCTTC.

The chain joins TRBV5-6 to TRBJ2-3; perhaps TRBD1 as D (6 bases). Trimming stripped 2 bases from V and 0 bases from J, with 10 bases between. Per the germline V gene, CDR1 is SGHDT and CDR2 is YYEEEE. The CDR3 covers 15 residues. The CDR3 loop reads CASSFRGLSTDTQYF. CDR3 coding DNA: TGTGCCAGCAGCTTCAGGGGCCTAAGCACAGATACGCAGTATTTT.

This CDR3 is CASSIGTGAQEKLFF. For the CDR3, the DNA is TGTGCCAGTAGTATAGGGACAGGGGCACAGGAAAAACTGTTTTTT. The chain is built from TRBV19 and TRBJ1-4, with 9 bases lining up with TRBD1. Germline V gene data show CDR1 as LNHDA and CDR2 as SQIVND (reference sequence). This CDR3 spans 15 amino acids. V shed 1 base and J 8 bases; nucleotides not matched to a gene: 5. The full variable domain, with the rest looked up from reference TRBV19 and TRBJ1-4, is DGGITQSPKYLFRKEGQNVTLSCEQNLNHDAMYWYRQDPGQGLRLIYYSQIVNDFQKGDIAEGYSVSREKKESFPLTVTSAQKNPTAFYLCASSIGTGAQEKLFFGSGTQLSVL.

The gene calls are TRBV5-6 and TRBJ1-2, with TRBD1 identical over 8 bases. Unmatched junction bases numbered 12, after V lost 4 bases and J lost 13 bases. The CDR3 runs to 13 residues. Germline V gene data show CDR1 as SGHDT and CDR2 as YYEEEE. The DNA for the CDR3 is TGTGCCAGCAGCCATGCACAGGGGGAAGCTGCCACCTTC. This encodes CASSHAQGEAATF.

The V and J genes are TRBV5-4 and TRBJ2-7; D gene uncertain. The CDR3 has 12 amino acids. The V gene's germline CDR1 is SGHNT and CDR2 YYREEE (reference sequence). Trimming left V 4 bases short and J 8 bases short, with 13 bases between. In DNA form, the CDR3 reads TGTGCCAGCAGCGCCGGAGCGTACCAGCAGTACTTC. This gives the protein CASSAGAYQQYF.

The V and J genes are TRBV11-2 and TRBJ2-7, with 8 nucleotides matching TRBD1. The V gene end was trimmed by 4 bases and the J gene end by 3 bases; junction bases not matched to a gene: 2. This CDR3 has 13 amino acids. Germline-derived CDR1 and CDR2 are SGHAT and FQNNGV. CDR3 amino acids: CASSSTGGYEQYF. As DNA, the CDR3 is TGTGCCAGCAGCTCTACAGGGGGCTACGAGCAGTACTTC.

J is TRBJ2-7 and V is TRBV4-1; 8 bases map to TRBD1. Trimming cost V 2 bases and J 6 bases; bases outside gene matches: 6. Per germline, CDR1 MGHRA and CDR2 YSYEKL. The CDR3 totals 14 residues. The CDR3 sequence: CASSQQGASFEQYF. The CDR3 coding sequence is TGCGCCAGCAGCCAACAGGGGGCTAGCTTCGAGCAGTACTTC.

The chain recombines TRBV28 with TRBJ1-1; 8 positions match TRBD1. This CDR3 has 15 residues. Trimming removed 5 bases from V and 4 bases from J; junction bases left unmatched: 9. Germline CDR1 is MDHEN and CDR2 is SYDVKM. CDR3: CASSPGTGTSTEAFF. The DNA of the CDR3 is TGTGCCAGCAGTCCCGGGACAGGTACGAGCACTGAAGCTTTCTTT.

The J gene is TRBJ2-5, the V gene TRBV7-3; D ambiguous. V was shortened by 4 bases and J by 5 bases, with 11 bases between the two germline ends. In germline, CDR1 is SGHTA, CDR2 FQGTGA. CDR3 length equals 13 residues. The CDR3 DNA is TGTGCCAGCAGCTCGGCCCCACTGGAGACCCAGTACTTC. It codes for CASSSAPLETQYF. Full variable domain (rest looked up from reference TRBV7-3 and TRBJ2-5): GAGVSQTPSNKVTEKGKYVELRCDPISGHTALYWYRQSLGQGPEFLIYFQGTGAADDSGLPNDRFFAVRPEGSVSTLKIQRTERGDSAVYLCASSSAPLETQYFGPGTRLLVL.

The CDR3 here is CASSLAVGLYGYTF. In DNA, the CDR3 is TGTGCCAGCAGCTTGGCCGTAGGGCTCTATGGCTACACCTTC. The rearrangement uses TRBV5-4 and TRBJ1-2; the D is unclear. This CDR3 is built from 14 residues. Germline CDR1 reads SGHNT; CDR2 reads YYREEE (reference sequence). The V and J ends lost 0 bases and 4 bases respectively, with 10 bases between them.

This sequence joins TRBV30 and TRBJ2-7; 7 bases align to TRBD1. In germline, CDR1 is GTSNPN, CDR2 SVGIG (reference sequence). The trim removed 3 bases at V and 3 bases at J, leaving 8 bases unmatched. This CDR3 is 14 amino acids long. Here the CDR3 reads CAWSPTGAGYEQYF. For the CDR3, the DNA is TGTGCCTGGAGCCCAACAGGGGCCGGCTACGAGCAGTACTTC. The full variable domain, in which reference TRBV30 and TRBJ2-7 provide the parts outside the CDR3, is SQTIHQWPATLVQPVGSPLSLECTVEGTSNPNLYWYRQAAGRGLQLLFYSVGIGQISSEVPQNLSASRPQDRQFILSSKKLLLSDSGFYLCAWSPTGAGYEQYFGPGTRLTVT.